The rows below give T cell receptor beta chains drawn from one sample of a study of blood T cell repertoires in COVID-19. Assay used: immunoSEQ multiplex PCR; TCRdb lists only in-frame clones, some missing. The data contain approximately 180,000 clones, 89% of them singletons. The sequenced sample was PBMCs or T cells enriched from blood (not recorded which). The receptors come from a woman aged 40 to 49 with acute COVID-19. Each CDR3 is given with its conserved first and last residue.

V	J	CDR3
TRBV28	TRBJ2-5	CASSLGIQETQYF
TRBV7-9	TRBJ2-3	CASSPTGDTDTQYF
TRBV12-5	TRBJ1-3	CASGLVLSGLDSGNTIYF
TRBV6-5	TRBJ2-2	CASNMGADKTGELFF
TRBV2	TRBJ1-4	CASSDGGALAANEKLFF
TRBV6-1	TRBJ1-6	CASSEARTGRNSPLHF
TRBV4-2	TRBJ1-6	CASSPTGGRNNSPLHF
TRBV3-1/TRBV3-2	TRBJ1-5	CASSQEGGNQPQHF
TRBV6-2/TRBV6-3	TRBJ1-1	CASSRQVSSGPEAFF
TRBV5-4	TRBJ1-4	CASSPGQANEKLFF
TRBV10-3	TRBJ2-7	CAIKPPSSYEQYF
TRBV5-1	TRBJ2-7	CASSFSGTGGFEQYF
TRBV7-8	TRBJ1-2	CASSLRVQGNYGYTF
TRBV7-9	TRBJ2-7	CASSSPHTGAAYEQYF
TRBV7-8	TRBJ1-5	CASSLAARGQPQHF
TRBV18	TRBJ1-2	CASSPLSGDGYTF
TRBV6-5	TRBJ2-7	CASTLGQSYEQYF
TRBV7-3	TRBJ2-5	CASSRTGQGKETQYF
TRBV18	TRBJ2-2	CASSPLLTGRTGELFF
TRBV7-2	TRBJ1-6	CASSLVQRRGSSYNSPLHF
TRBV19	TRBJ1-1	CASSMSRQGATEAFF
TRBV10-3	TRBJ2-1	CAISRAGDNEQFF
TRBV3-1/TRBV3-2	TRBJ2-5	CASSRRTSGASGETQYF
TRBV2	TRBJ1-5	CASREGNQPQHF
TRBV24-1	TRBJ2-3	CATSDPTGGRTDTQYF
TRBV9	TRBJ2-2	CASSASGTGELFF
TRBV4-3	TRBJ2-1	CASSRGGLAEKQFF
TRBV4-1	TRBJ2-1	CASSQEPGLAGGYNEQFF
TRBV19	TRBJ2-7	CASRGTSGGTTYEQYF
TRBV11-2	TRBJ1-2	CASSLDQGAGYGYTF
TRBV11-2	TRBJ1-3	CASSLLGLGGNTIYF
TRBV11-2	TRBJ1-2	CASSPGGRRYTF
TRBV5-6	TRBJ2-1	CASSAGLHNEQFF
TRBV19	TRBJ2-1	CASNSPAGAYNEQFF
TRBV4-1	TRBJ1-5	CASSQDPRVGQPQHF
TRBV2	TRBJ2-1	CASSERTAREFF
TRBV7-6	TRBJ2-5	CASRPGTGSLETQYF
TRBV19	TRBJ2-3	CASTSGTNTDTQYF
TRBV19	TRBJ1-5	CASSYRGGGYNQPQHF
TRBV7-2	TRBJ2-7	CASSSASGYEQYF
TRBV28	TRBJ1-2	CASSNMYGYTF
TRBV29-1	TRBJ2-5	CSVDLAPGGLETQYF
TRBV27	TRBJ2-3	CASSPPTGQGRTDTQYF
TRBV5-1	TRBJ1-6	CASSLVGDSNSPLHF
TRBV5-5	TRBJ1-2	CASSITGQNYGYTF
TRBV5-6	TRBJ2-3	CASSLGPYPGGTDTQYF
TRBV2	TRBJ1-1	CASRGDSTEAFF
TRBV10-2	TRBJ1-1	CASSLDRGMNTEAFF
TRBV21-1	TRBJ1-3	CATAGSSGNTIYF
TRBV6-4	TRBJ2-3	CASGSSTGDTQYF
TRBV4-2	TRBJ1-1	CASSQAGGSTEAFF
TRBV15	TRBJ1-6	CATADMGGSPLHF
TRBV4-2	TRBJ1-1	CASSPTGSTEAFF
TRBV6-5	TRBJ1-4	CASTTGPGEKLFF
TRBV4-2	TRBJ1-6	CASSLRDRDYNSPLHF